The 28 T cell receptor beta chains below all came from one sample that was sequenced in a study of cytomegalovirus exposure and HLA in healthy donors. Repertoires were generated with immunoSEQ multiplex PCR, while TCRdb's copy carries only in-frame clones and drops some. The sample holds about 160,000 clones, roughly 80% seen once. The sample comprised PBMCs. These receptor sequences come from a man aged 30-40 years in good health and CMV-seropositive.

This chain joins TRBV7-2 and TRBJ2-1; D perhaps matches TRBD1 (6 bases). Trimming stripped 1 base from V and 2 bases from J, with 6 bases between. There are 14 residues in the CDR3. The germline gives CDR1 SGHTA, CDR2 FQGNSA. The CDR3 region is CASSLGTAYNEQFF. CDR3 DNA: TGTGCCAGCAGCTTAGGGACAGCCTACAATGAGCAGTTCTTC. The entire variable domain, with the rest obtained from reference TRBV7-2 and TRBJ2-1, is as follows: GAGVSQSPSNKVTEKGKDVELRCDPISGHTALYWYRQSLGQGLEFLIYFQGNSAPDKSGLPSDRFSAERTGGSVSTLTIQRTQQEDSAVYLCASSLGTAYNEQFFGPGTRLTVL.

This clone was seen more than once but under ten times. The V and J genes are TRBV6-1 and TRBJ1-3, with 8 nucleotides matching TRBD1. Per germline, CDR1 MNHNS and CDR2 SASEGT. The ends lost 2 bases at V and 1 base at J; junction bases unmatched: 7. This CDR3 has 17 residues. The CDR3 protein is CASSESGTGESGNTIYF. CDR3 in DNA: TGTGCCAGCAGTGAATCCGGGACAGGAGAATCTGGAAACACCATATATTTT.

The CDR3 here is CASRALAGGPEDTQYF. The CDR3, as DNA: TGTGCCAGCAGGGCTCTAGCGGGGGGGCCGGAGGATACGCAGTATTTT. This chain uses TRBV2 with TRBJ2-3; 12 nucleotides line up with TRBD2. The CDR3 has 16 residues. After removal of 6 bases from V and 6 bases from J, the junction contained 10 bases not matched to a gene. In germline, CDR1 is SNHLY, CDR2 FYNNEI.

V usage is TRBV11-1 and J usage is TRBJ2-7, with 7 positions matching TRBD1. This CDR3 is 18 amino acids long. Germline V gene data show CDR1 as SGHAT and CDR2 as FQDESV (reference sequence). Losses at the gene ends were 2 bases for V and 2 bases for J; bases not matched to a gene: 15. This CDR3 reads CASSLRPGGTLGAYEQYF. For the CDR3, the DNA is TGTGCCAGCAGCTTAAGGCCAGGGGGTACGCTGGGGGCCTACGAGCAGTACTTC.

The rearrangement uses TRBV6-5 and TRBJ2-7; tentatively, D is TRBD1 (6 bases). In germline, CDR1 is MNHEY, CDR2 SVGAGI. V dropped 2 bases and J dropped 1 base, with 12 bases sitting between them. The CDR3 totals 15 residues. The chain's CDR3 is CASSYDGTQSYEQYF. CDR3 DNA sequence: TGTGCCAGCAGTTACGACGGGACACAGTCCTACGAGCAGTACTTC.

The chain joins TRBV10-3 to TRBJ1-4; weak D call: TRBD1 (6 bases). CDR1 and CDR2 from the germline V gene are ENHRY and SYGVKD. This CDR3 is 16 amino acids long. V lost 0 bases and J lost 0, with 8 bases in between. CDR3 DNA: TGTGCCATCAGTGAGTCGAAGGGGGCAACTAATGAAAAACTGTTTTTT. It encodes CAISESKGATNEKLFF.

For the CDR3, the DNA is TGTGCCAGCAGCTCGACCCTAGCGGGGGGGCTCCATGAGCAGTTCTTC. Protein product: CASSSTLAGGLHEQFF. The chain carries TRBV5-4 and TRBJ2-1, with TRBD2 identical over 12 bases. CDR1 is SGHNT, CDR2 YYREEE, per germline (reference sequence). The trim removed 3 bases at V and 8 bases at J, leaving 9 bases unmatched. The CDR3 sequence is 16 residues long.

The chain recombines TRBV23-1 with TRBJ2-3; D remains unclear. TRBV23-1 is recorded as an ORF, its role being uncertain. Deletions cut 3 bases from V and 1 base from J, with 14 bases between. CDR3 size: 16 residues. CDR3 nucleotide sequence: TGCGCCAGCAGTCATCACGTCCCCCGGTGCACAGATACGCAGTATTTT. Its translation: CASSHHVPRCTDTQYF.

As concerns this clone: A read error may produce the germline difference seen at one junction end. The rearrangement uses TRBV7-9 and TRBJ2-1; 8 nucleotides agree with TRBD2. Germline lookup yields CDR1 SEHNR and CDR2 FQNEAQ (reference sequence). The CDR3 is made up of 15 amino acids. CDR3 DNA sequence: TGTGCCAGCATCTTAGCGGGGAGCTCCTACAATGAGCAGTTCTTC. Protein sequence: CASILAGSSYNEQFF.

The rearrangement uses TRBV10-2 and TRBJ2-7, with TRBD1 matching over 11 bases. Trimming removed 6 bases from V and 6 bases from J; junction bases left unmatched: 7. The CDR3 covers 14 residues. The germline V gene encodes CDR1 WSHSY and CDR2 SAAADI. Written as DNA, the CDR3 is TGCGCCAGCAGAGACCCCGGGACAGGGGGCGAGCAGTACTTC. Amino acids: CASRDPGTGGEQYF.

This chain connects TRBV19 to TRBJ2-1, with D uncertain. V was cut by 1 base and J by 9 bases, with 16 bases left in between. Germline loops: CDR1 LNHDA, CDR2 SQIVND (reference sequence). The CDR3 is made up of 15 amino acids. The CDR3 nucleotides read TGTGCCAGTAGTATAGGAAGCGCCAACCCCTCTGAGCAGTTCTTC. Residues: CASSIGSANPSEQFF.

The chain couples TRBV7-9 to TRBJ1-6; possibly TRBD1 for D (6 bases). Looked up from germline, CDR1 is SEHNR and CDR2 is FQNEAQ (reference sequence). The CDR3 has 14 residues. V lost 5 bases and J lost 7, with 12 bases in between. In DNA form, the CDR3 reads TGTGCCAGCAGCAGGGGGTCCCGAAATTCACCCCTCCACTTT. Protein product: CASSRGSRNSPLHF.

The chain links TRBV27 to TRBJ1-2; D remains ambiguous. Germline V gene lookup returns CDR1 MNHEY and CDR2 SMNVEV (reference sequence). This CDR3 is 12 amino acids long. V gave up 6 bases and J gave up 8 bases, with 13 bases separating them. The CDR3 loop reads CASRRGLGGYTF. In DNA form, the CDR3 reads TGTGCCAGCAGGCGAGGGCTGGGGGGCTACACCTTC.

The rearrangement joins TRBV6-1 to TRBJ2-2; a weak D match, TRBD1 (6 bases). Germline V gene data show CDR1 as MNHNS and CDR2 as SASEGT. The ends were cut back, 7 bases at V and 1 base at J, with 10 bases in the middle. The length of the CDR3 is 14 residues. CDR3 DNA sequence: TGTGCCAGCATAACAGGGTGGAACACCGGGGAGCTGTTTTTT. Its protein product is CASITGWNTGELFF.

This chain connects TRBV7-2 to TRBJ2-5; TRBD2 matches at 10 bases. The CDR3 has 17 amino acids. CDR1 SGHTA and CDR2 FQGNSA come from the germline V gene. V lost 5 bases and J lost 4; bases outside the gene matches: 13. CDR3 coding DNA: TGTGCCAGCAGCCCCCTGAGGAGCGGGGGGGCCGTAGAGACCCAGTACTTC. Amino acid sequence: CASSPLRSGGAVETQYF.

The rearrangement joins TRBV7-9 to TRBJ1-5; 9 bases are a match to TRBD1. Germline CDR1 is SEHNR and CDR2 is FQNEAQ (reference sequence). The CDR3 totals 19 residues. With 1 base clipped from V and 0 bases from J, the junction kept 10 bases outside the gene matches. CDR3 DNA: TGTGCCAGCAGCTTAGGTAGGGAAACAGGGGGCCATAGCAATCAGCCCCAGCATTTT. This encodes CASSLGRETGGHSNQPQHF. The complete variable domain, with remaining parts taken from reference TRBV7-9 and TRBJ1-5, reads DTGVSQNPRHKITKRGQNVTFRCDPISEHNRLYWYRQTLGQGPEFLTYFQNEAQLEKSRLLSDRFSAERPKGSFSTLEIQRTEQGDSAMYLCASSLGRETGGHSNQPQHFGDGTRLSIL.

V gene TRBV7-2 combines with J gene TRBJ2-2; D is perhaps TRBD2 (6 bases). Trimming stripped 5 bases from V and 2 bases from J, with 6 bases between. From germline, CDR1 is SGHTA and CDR2 FQGNSA. This CDR3 comprises 13 residues. CDR3 protein: CASSGTNTGELFF. The CDR3 region has the DNA TGTGCCAGCAGCGGGACTAACACCGGGGAGCTGTTTTTT.

This rearrangement joins TRBV9 to TRBJ2-2; possibly TRBD2 for D (6 bases). The CDR3 spans 16 residues. V was pared by 3 bases and J by 1 base, with 13 bases between. Looked up from germline, CDR1 is SGDLS and CDR2 is YYNGEE. The chain's CDR3 is CASSDRDSLNTGELFF. The DNA for the CDR3 is TGTGCCAGCAGCGACCGGGACTCACTGAACACCGGGGAGCTGTTTTTT.

The V call is TRBV4-3, the J call TRBJ2-2, with D maybe TRBD2 (5 bases). Germline V lookup: CDR1 LGHNA, CDR2 YSLEER. V lost 0 bases, J lost 5 bases, and 10 bases lay in between. There are 15 residues in the CDR3. In nucleotides, the CDR3 is TGCGCCAGCAGCCAAGACCACAGAGGGACCGGGGAGCTGTTTTTT. Encoded protein: CASSQDHRGTGELFF.

J is TRBJ1-2 and V is TRBV28, with no clear D. V lost 5 bases and J lost 5, with 12 bases in between. This CDR3 has 13 amino acids. Germline values: CDR1 MDHEN, CDR2 SYDVKM. In nucleotides, the CDR3 is TGTGCCAGCAGTCCGACTTCGGTTTATGGCTACACCTTC. Protein product: CASSPTSVYGYTF.

The chain recombines TRBV2 with TRBJ1-5; TRBD1 is a possible D gene (5 bases). This CDR3 has 12 residues. Per germline, CDR1 SNHLY and CDR2 FYNNEI. Between the trimmed V and J ends, which lost 8 bases and 7 bases, there was a span of 12 bases. CDR3 DNA sequence: TGTGCCAGCTCGGGGGAGCACCAGCCCCAGCATTTT. Its protein is CASSGEHQPQHF.

The chain employs TRBV19 and TRBJ1-5; 8 bases fit TRBD1. The germline CDR1 and CDR2 sequences are LNHDA and SQIVND (reference sequence). The CDR3 length is 19 residues. Unmatched junction bases numbered 16, after V lost 0 bases and J lost 6 bases. The CDR3 DNA is TGTGCCAGTAGTATAGAGGGAGCGGACAGGGCGCTTCTGGTTCAGCCCCAGCATTTT. It specifies CASSIEGADRALLVQPQHF.

The genes are TRBV6-5 and TRBJ1-1; 7 nucleotides agree with TRBD1. Losses at the gene ends were 7 bases for V and 5 bases for J; bases not matched to a gene: 7. Germline CDR1 and CDR2: MNHEY and SVGAGI. This CDR3 spans 13 amino acids. DNA of the CDR3: TGTGCCAGCACAAGGGGGCGAGGTACTGAAGCTTTCTTT. Protein product: CASTRGRGTEAFF.

CDR3 amino acids: CASSSRGQGTTDTQYF. CDR3 nucleotides: TGTGCCAGCAGCAGTCGGGGACAGGGGACCACAGATACGCAGTATTTT. The chain has TRBV5-5 and TRBJ2-3; 10 bases are a match to TRBD1. With V trimmed by 4 bases and J by 2 bases, 7 bases remained unmatched. The length of the CDR3 is 16 residues. CDR1 is SGHKS, CDR2 YYEKEE, per germline (reference sequence).

V usage is TRBV10-3 and J usage is TRBJ2-2; TRBD2 agrees at 9 bases. V shed 7 bases and J 5 bases; nucleotides not matched to a gene: 11. Per the germline V gene, CDR1 is ENHRY and CDR2 is SYGVKD. The CDR3 has 16 residues. The CDR3 sequence: CAINSSPSGETGELFF. CDR3 coding DNA: TGTGCCATCAACAGCTCGCCTAGCGGGGAAACCGGGGAGCTGTTTTTT.

The genes are TRBV27 and TRBJ1-2; the match to TRBD1 covers 9 bases. CDR3 size: 15 residues. Germline CDR1 reads MNHEY; CDR2 reads SMNVEV (reference sequence). J gave up 7 bases and V 0 bases, and 6 bases lay outside the gene matches. The CDR3 sequence: CASSLSGDREGGYTF. CDR3 sequence (DNA): TGTGCCAGCAGTTTATCGGGGGACAGGGAGGGTGGCTACACCTTC.

This rearrangement joins TRBV2 to TRBJ2-1; TRBD2 agrees at 7 bases. V shed 6 bases, J shed 8 bases, and the junction held 13 bases outside the gene matches. Germline CDR1 is SNHLY and CDR2 is FYNNEI. The CDR3 contains 15 residues. CDR3 coding DNA: TGTGCCAGCAGGGGCAGGCGGGGGTCTGTCCATGAGCAGTTCTTC. It encodes CASRGRRGSVHEQFF.

The V call is TRBV29-1, the J call TRBJ2-1; 8 nucleotides line up with TRBD2. V gave up 4 bases and J gave up 8 bases; unmatched junction bases: 10. Germline V gene data show CDR1 as SQVTM and CDR2 as ANQGSEA. The CDR3 contains 14 residues. The CDR3 reads CSVVGGSGADEQFF. As DNA, the CDR3 is TGCAGCGTTGTTGGGGGTAGCGGGGCGGATGAGCAGTTCTTC.